This T cell receptor beta chain was obtained from a study of cytomegalovirus exposure and HLA in healthy donors. Study-level findings and limits: Confirmation in vitro established that a few CMV-associated chains were specific for CMV antigens.

A remark on this clone: Its antigen is currently unknown.

It was with 60 Vbeta and 13 Jbeta primers that the PCR ran. Repertoires were generated with immunoSEQ multiplex PCR, while TCRdb's copy carries only in-frame clones and drops some. The data show 190,000 or so clones, roughly four fifths seen once. This TCR came from a man aged 50-60 years in good health and CMV-seronegative. The source material was PBMCs.

Written as DNA, the CDR3 is TGTGCCAGCAGCCCGGGACTAGCGGGTGCCACGGGCACAGATACGCAGTATTTT. It codes for CASSPGLAGATGTDTQYF. The J gene is TRBJ2-3, the V gene TRBV7-3; 12 nucleotides agree with TRBD2. Germline trimming cut 5 bases from V and 1 base from J; bases unmatched to any gene: 10. The CDR3 is made up of 18 amino acids. Germline loops: CDR1 SGHTA, CDR2 FQGTGA. Full variable domain (remainder filled in from reference TRBV7-3 and TRBJ2-3): GAGVSQTPSNKVTEKGKYVELRCDPISGHTALYWYRQSLGQGPEFLIYFQGTGAADDSGLPNDRFFAVRPEGSVSTLKIQRTERGDSAVYLCASSPGLAGATGTDTQYFGPGTRLTVL.